These 6 T cell receptor beta chains came from one sample sequenced in a study of blood T cell repertoires in COVID-19. Data came from immunoSEQ multiplex PCR; TCRdb stores just in-frame clones and leaves some out. The repertoire holds around 72,000 clones, with about 91% as singletons. What was sequenced was peripheral blood. These receptors came from a woman aged 65 to 85 with acute or convalescent COVID-19.

The genes are TRBV18 and TRBJ1-1; D might be TRBD1 (5 bases). Germline assignment: CDR1 KGHSH and CDR2 LQKENI. V shed 3 bases and J shed 7 bases, with 9 bases lying between them. The CDR3 covers 12 residues. CDR3 coding DNA: TGTGCCAGCTCACCGTCCCAGGGTGAAGCTTTCTTT. It specifies CASSPSQGEAFF.

This rearrangement joins TRBV18 to TRBJ1-1; possible D gene TRBD1, 6 bases. There are 14 residues in the CDR3. Trimming removed 8 bases from V and 4 bases from J, with 17 bases in between. Per the germline V gene, CDR1 is KGHSH and CDR2 is LQKENI. The CDR3 DNA sequence: TGTGCCAGCCCTAAGACAGGCACGGGCACTGAAGCTTTCTTT. Translated, it gives CASPKTGTGTEAFF.

The CDR3, as DNA: TGTGCCAGCAGAGACACAGGGGACGAGCAGTACTTC. Its translation is CASRDTGDEQYF. The rearrangement links TRBV6-5 to TRBJ2-7, with TRBD1 identical over 7 bases. The CDR3 is made up of 12 amino acids. In germline, CDR1 is MNHEY, CDR2 SVGAGI. V was clipped by 6 bases and J by 5 bases; unmatched bases: 4.

CDR3 DNA: TGCAGCGTTGAAGGGCTAGCGGGGGGGGACCAAGAGACCCAGTACTTC. Amino acid sequence: CSVEGLAGGDQETQYF. This chain connects TRBV29-1 to TRBJ2-5, with 12 bases matching TRBD2. Germline V lookup: CDR1 SQVTM, CDR2 ANQGSEA. With V trimmed by 1 base and J by 0 bases, 3 bases remained unmatched. CDR3 size: 16 residues.

The J gene is TRBJ2-5, the V gene TRBV5-1, with D possibly being TRBD1 (6 bases). The germline V gene has CDR1 SGHRS and CDR2 YFSETQ. The CDR3 length is 15 residues. Trimming removed 4 bases at V and 2 bases at J, with 15 bases between. The CDR3 protein is CASSTGQTSQETQYF. CDR3 coding DNA: TGCGCCAGCAGCACAGGACAGACAAGTCAAGAGACCCAGTACTTC.

V and J are TRBV28 and TRBJ2-2; 8 bases agree with TRBD1. The length of the CDR3 is 15 residues. V shed 7 bases and J 1 base; nucleotides not matched to a gene: 5. Germline V gene sequence: CDR1 MDHEN, CDR2 SYDVKM. This CDR3 is CASTGQGLNTGELFF. In DNA form, the CDR3 reads TGTGCCAGCACCGGACAGGGCTTGAACACCGGGGAGCTGTTTTTT.